Given below is one T cell receptor beta chain in context. It lacks a known antigen. Base qualities are not recorded, but no much larger clone differs from it by a single base. TCRbeta CDR3 regions were amplified from genomic DNA by means of the immunoSEQ Assay, a bias-controlled multiplex PCR. Per the authors' processing: Within the assay, amplification of reference gene primers was used to estimate how many nucleated cells each sample contained. To quantify the absolute abundance of each unique TCRbeta CDR3 rearrangement, sequence reads were collapsed and filtered. Productive Simpson clonality was computed per sample as the square root of Simpson's diversity index over productive rearrangements. In TCRdb, the immuneACCESS table is reduced to in-frame sequences with V and J assigned. These tables do not hold every clone; where another copy was compared, an unresolved V gene accounts for under half, and the others remain unexplained. V and J calls and clone size are those listed in that table; D and trimming were worked out from the DNA. The sample contains fewer than 450,000 clones, 70% to 90% of them found a single time. The top ten clones comprise 10% to 15% of the sample.

At one collaborating source in Seattle, patients were enrolled during active infection and were followed longitudinally through the course of disease. Each collaborating institution followed its own protocols to collect whole blood in K2EDTA tubes. For TCRbeta analysis, collaborator samples were shipped as frozen whole blood, as isolated PBMCs, or as DNA extracted from either sample type. This record belongs to a study of blood T cell repertoires in COVID-19 (TCRdb year 2020). About the full investigation: The collaborator samples originated in the United States, Italy and Spain and spanned the acute and convalescent phases of COVID-19. Subjects who had been exposed to COVID-19, were actively infected with it, or had recovered from it provided the deeply sampled blood TCRbeta repertoires that made up the dataset. Where available, HLA class I and class II types were obtained from metadata supplied by the sample provider rather than from assay-based typing. The repertoires were made available in a free public database intended to serve as a resource for research on the immune response to SARS-CoV-2. A de-identified subject ID, COVID-19 status, age in years and sex were almost always included in the sample metadata. The prospective study material was composed of cDNA or gDNA derived from T cells, B-cell-depleted T cells, or PBMCs. The samples were drawn from the first 160 participants of the ongoing ImmuneRACE study and from 1,254 subjects provided by 6 global collaborators. The study at large found these results: The amount of clinical and demographic metadata varied by source and participant and was provided uncurated.

Spanning cysteine to phenylalanine, the CDR3 consists of 17 amino acids. Only the CDR3 DNA is retained, 51 bases long and in frame from the first base. Trimmed from V: 0 bases; trimmed from J: 1 base; junction bases lacking a gene match: 7. Taken from the germline V gene (reference sequence), the CDR1 and CDR2 loops are LGHDT and YNNKEL. This TCR derives from a woman aged 45-59 years with COVID-19, enrolled during active disease. The V and J genes are TRBV3-1 (or the pseudogene TRBV3-2) and TRBJ1-2; 8 nucleotides in the junction match TRBD1. Sequencing used peripheral blood. The CDR3 reads CASSQEIRGRGNYGYTF. The sequence in DNA is TGTGCCAGCAGCCAAGAAATCAGGGGGCGCGGTAACTATGGCTACACCTTC.